The present T cell receptor beta chain was sequenced within a study of OX40 agonist ivuxolimab in advanced cancers. Comments on this clone: As yet, its antigen is unknown.

The protocol was immunoSEQ multiplex PCR, while the TCRdb copy is restricted to in-frame clones and leaves out a portion. The table includes over 30,000 clones, roughly 81% detected once. Findings and caveats of the study: The mean number of expanded clones was higher in CD8+ T cells than in CD4+.

The CDR3 extends over 15 amino acids. Per the germline V gene, CDR1 is SGHTA and CDR2 is FQGNSA. Trimming shortened V by 0 bases and J by 0 bases, and 6 bases separated the two germline ends. The gene calls are TRBV7-2 and TRBJ2-1, with D tentatively TRBD2 (5 bases). Sequencing used CD4+ or CD8+ T cells sorted from blood, obtained in a trial of the OX40 agonist ivuxolimab. This TCR came from an adult with an advanced solid tumor such as melanoma, head and neck, liver or kidney cancer. The chain's CDR3 is CASSLAGSSYNEQFF. The CDR3 bases are TGTGCCAGCAGCTTAGCGGGGAGCTCCTACAATGAGCAGTTCTTC.